The 27 T cell receptor beta chains below come from one sample, sequenced in a study of blood T cell repertoires in COVID-19. The table came from immunoSEQ multiplex PCR; TCRdb's copy has only in-frame clones and leaves some out. The repertoire has some 77,000 clones, around 90% of them found once; the top ten carry 8% to 9.5%. The sample comprised peripheral blood. These receptor sequences come from a man aged 25-45 years with acute or convalescent COVID-19.

This clone was seen just once. The gene calls are TRBV28 and TRBJ1-1; unclear D gene. Germline lookup yields CDR1 MDHEN and CDR2 SYDVKM. The CDR3 loop spans 13 amino acids. V lost 2 bases and J 4 bases, leaving 8 bases between the germline ends. CDR3 DNA sequence: TGTGCCAGCAGTTTACGACACCTCACTGAAGCTTTCTTT. It yields the protein CASSLRHLTEAFF.

CDR3: CASRGAESPLHF. CDR3 nucleotides: TGTGCCAGCAGGGGGGCTGAGTCACCCCTCCACTTT. The chain combines TRBV6-5 with TRBJ1-6; possibly TRBD1 for D (6 bases). Germline loops: CDR1 MNHEY, CDR2 SVGAGI. V was shortened by 6 bases and J by 10 bases, with 10 bases between the two germline ends. The CDR3 contains 12 residues.

The J gene is TRBJ2-3, the V gene TRBV9; tentatively, D is TRBD1 (7 bases). Germline CDR1 and CDR2: SGDLS and YYNGEE. V gave up 8 bases and J gave up 3 bases, with 19 bases separating them. The CDR3 sequence is 15 residues long. In DNA, the CDR3 is TGTGCCAGTACTCCAGGGGGGAGAGGTACAGATACGCAGTATTTT. Its protein product is CASTPGGRGTDTQYF. The full variable domain, in which reference TRBV9 and TRBJ2-3 provide the parts outside the CDR3, is DSGVTQTPKHLITATGQRVTLRCSPRSGDLSVYWYQQSLDQGLQFLIQYYNGEERAKGNILERFSAQQFPDLHSELNLSSLELGDSALYFCASTPGGRGTDTQYFGPGTRLTVL.

The gene calls are TRBV6-4 and TRBJ2-1; 8 bases agree with TRBD2. Germline values: CDR1 MRHNA, CDR2 SNTAGT. The CDR3 extends over 12 amino acids. With 6 bases clipped from V and 9 bases from J, the junction kept 4 bases outside the gene matches. The CDR3 DNA follows: TGTGCCAGCAGCGGGAGGGGAGGTGAGCAGTTCTTC. It yields the protein CASSGRGGEQFF.

The CDR3 coding sequence is TGTGCCAGCAGCTTACAGGTCTCTGAAGCTTTCTTT. This encodes CASSLQVSEAFF. This chain connects TRBV7-2 to TRBJ1-1; D is uncertain. Germline V lookup: CDR1 SGHTA, CDR2 FQGNSA. This CDR3 contains 12 residues. Trimming left V 2 bases short and J 6 bases short, with 7 bases between.

The chain carries TRBV24-1 and TRBJ2-5; weak D call: TRBD1 (6 bases). Germline CDR1 KGHDR, CDR2 SFDVKD. CDR3 size: 13 residues. The V end was cut by 7 bases, the J end by 5 bases, with 13 bases between. CDR3 DNA: TGTGCCACCAGGCAAAGGGGGATTGAGACCCAGTACTTC. Its translation: CATRQRGIETQYF.

The chain recombines TRBV6-1 with TRBJ1-2; D is uncertain. This CDR3 region has 10 residues. Looked up from germline, CDR1 is MNHNS and CDR2 is SASEGT. Trimming took off 3 bases at V and 8 bases at J, with 4 bases between the two ends. CDR3 loop: CASSERGYTF. The DNA for the CDR3 is TGTGCCAGCAGTGAGCGCGGCTACACCTTC.

V gene TRBV12-3 or TRBV12-4 combines with J gene TRBJ1-4; no definite D call. Trimming shortened V by 6 bases and J by 3 bases, and 8 bases separated the two germline ends. The CDR3 totals 13 residues. CDR3 residues: CASREVSNEKLFF. CDR3 bases: TGTGCCAGCAGGGAGGTGTCTAATGAAAAACTGTTTTTT.

The V and J genes are TRBV5-1 and TRBJ2-1, with TRBD2 identical over 16 bases. This CDR3 contains 17 residues. V lost 6 bases and J lost 9; bases outside the gene matches: 12. CDR1 and CDR2 (germline): SGHRS, YFSETQ. CDR3 region: CASTPWAGTSGRVEQFF. As DNA, the CDR3 is TGCGCCAGCACTCCCTGGGCCGGGACTAGCGGGAGGGTTGAGCAGTTCTTC.

The chain uses TRBV19 and TRBJ1-1; TRBD1 matches 10 bases. The CDR3 contains 15 residues. The trim removed 5 bases at V and 1 base at J, leaving 4 bases unmatched. Germline assignment: CDR1 LNHDA and CDR2 SQIVND (reference sequence). The CDR3 DNA sequence: TGTGCCAGTAGTCCCCGGGACAGGGGGAACACTGAAGCTTTCTTT. This encodes CASSPRDRGNTEAFF.

The chain joins TRBV19 to TRBJ2-2, with no clear D. V was cut by 6 bases and J by 4 bases, with 9 bases left in between. Germline V gene data show CDR1 as LNHDA and CDR2 as SQIVND (reference sequence). The CDR3 contains 13 residues. CDR3 residues: CASRVGSTGELFF. The CDR3 DNA reads TGTGCCAGTAGGGTCGGTAGCACCGGGGAGCTGTTTTTT. Full variable domain (remainder filled in from reference TRBV19 and TRBJ2-2): DGGITQSPKYLFRKEGQNVTLSCEQNLNHDAMYWYRQDPGQGLRLIYYSQIVNDFQKGDIAEGYSVSREKKESFPLTVTSAQKNPTAFYLCASRVGSTGELFFGEGSRLTVL.

The CDR3 DNA is TGTGCCAGCAGCTTGGACAGGAACACTGAAGCTTTCTTT. It codes for CASSLDRNTEAFF. V is TRBV7-3 and J is TRBJ1-1; the D gene is possibly TRBD1 (6 bases). Per the germline V gene, CDR1 is SGHTA and CDR2 is FQGTGA. Deletions cut 3 bases from V and 1 base from J, with 6 bases between. CDR3 size: 13 residues.

The rearrangement joins TRBV29-1 to TRBJ2-1; 8 positions match TRBD1. The CDR3 runs to 10 residues. CDR1 is SQVTM and CDR2 is ANQGSEA in the germline V gene. With V trimmed by 5 bases and J by 12 bases, 3 bases remained unmatched. CDR3 region: CSVRTGRQFF. The CDR3 nucleotides are TGCAGCGTTAGGACAGGGAGGCAGTTCTTC.

The chain has TRBV3-1 (or the pseudogene TRBV3-2) and TRBJ2-7; tentative D call: TRBD2 (6 bases). CDR1 and CDR2 (germline): LGHDT, YNNKEL (reference sequence). V was shortened by 4 bases and J by 6 bases, with 16 bases between the two germline ends. This CDR3 has 14 residues. CDR3 in DNA: TGTGCCAGCAGCCGTCCCGAACGGGAGCCCGAGCAGTACTTC. Encoded protein: CASSRPEREPEQYF.

This clone was detected only once. The chain joins TRBV5-4 to TRBJ2-2; 9 bases agree with TRBD1. V dropped 1 base and J dropped 6; count of bases not matched to a gene: 1. Germline CDR1 reads SGHNT; CDR2 reads YYREEE (reference sequence). The CDR3 contains 14 residues. The CDR3: CASSLTGGAGELFF. The CDR3 DNA follows: TGTGCCAGCAGCTTGACAGGGGGCGCCGGGGAGCTGTTTTTT.

V usage is TRBV28 and J usage is TRBJ1-2; weak D call: TRBD1 (5 bases). CDR3 length equals 13 residues. Looked up from germline, CDR1 is MDHEN and CDR2 is SYDVKM. Trimming pared 5 bases from V and 4 bases from J, leaving 11 bases between. CDR3 coding DNA: TGTGCCAGCAGTCCTGGGGGGACCTATGGCTACACCTTC. Residues: CASSPGGTYGYTF.

The V and J genes are TRBV19 and TRBJ2-7, with TRBD2 matching 9 bases. The CDR3 is 15 residues long. J lost 0 bases, V lost 5 bases, and 5 bases had no gene match. CDR1 and CDR2 from the germline V gene are LNHDA and SQIVND (reference sequence). CDR3 nucleotide sequence: TGTGCCAGTAGTCCCCGGCGGGAGGGCTCCTACGAGCAGTACTTC. Protein: CASSPRREGSYEQYF. Full variable domain (rest looked up from reference TRBV19 and TRBJ2-7): DGGITQSPKYLFRKEGQNVTLSCEQNLNHDAMYWYRQDPGQGLRLIYYSQIVNDFQKGDIAEGYSVSREKKESFPLTVTSAQKNPTAFYLCASSPRREGSYEQYFGPGTRLTVT.

The chain carries TRBV7-2 and TRBJ1-5, with D tentatively TRBD1 (5 bases). Trimming took 1 base from V and 6 from J, leaving 10 bases between them. This CDR3 spans 14 amino acids. CDR1 is SGHTA, CDR2 FQGNSA, per germline. The CDR3 here is CASSLVQGGQPQHF. For the CDR3, the DNA is TGTGCCAGCAGCTTAGTCCAGGGCGGTCAGCCCCAGCATTTT.

This chain links TRBV2 with TRBJ1-5; tentatively, D is TRBD1 (5 bases). CDR3 length: 14 residues. Trimming left V 6 bases short and J 2 bases short, with 11 bases between. Germline values: CDR1 SNHLY, CDR2 FYNNEI. Here the CDR3 reads CASRSREGNQPQHF. The DNA for the CDR3 is TGTGCCAGCAGATCCAGGGAGGGCAATCAGCCCCAGCATTTT.

The chain links TRBV27 to TRBJ2-1, with 13 bases that match TRBD2. The CDR3 covers 18 residues. CDR1 MNHEY and CDR2 SMNVEV come from the germline V gene (reference sequence). J gave up 8 bases and V 5 bases, and 15 bases lay outside the gene matches. DNA for the CDR3: TGTGCCAGCAGTCCCACGCCCCTGACTAGCGGGAGGATGTATGAGCAGTTCTTC. Residues: CASSPTPLTSGRMYEQFF.

The rearrangement uses TRBV7-2 and TRBJ2-1; the D gene is possibly TRBD2 (5 bases). CDR3 length equals 19 residues. V lost 1 base and J 0 bases, leaving 19 bases between the germline ends. Germline V gene sequence: CDR1 SGHTA, CDR2 FQGNSA. CDR3 protein: CASSLGMRVVWSSYNEQFF. The CDR3, as DNA: TGTGCCAGCAGCTTAGGCATGCGGGTCGTTTGGAGCTCCTACAATGAGCAGTTCTTC.

V and J are TRBV7-2 and TRBJ1-5; tentative D call: TRBD1 (6 bases). This CDR3 spans 15 amino acids. Per the germline V gene, CDR1 is SGHTA and CDR2 is FQGNSA. V lost 1 base and J lost 7, with 14 bases in between. The CDR3 nucleotides read TGTGCCAGCAGCTTAGGGAACAGGGTAGGGCAGCCCCAGCATTTT. As protein: CASSLGNRVGQPQHF.

V is TRBV28 and J is TRBJ1-2, with D uncertain. Trimming cost V 8 bases and J 1 base, with 17 bases left between them. The CDR3 is made up of 15 amino acids. Germline V gives CDR1 MDHEN, CDR2 SYDVKM. CDR3 coding DNA: TGTGCCAGCCCTCTGGGGAGCCCAATTAACTATGGCTACACCTTC. Translation: CASPLGSPINYGYTF.

The chain is built from TRBV2 and TRBJ2-1; 12 positions agree with TRBD2. The CDR3 consists of 15 residues. J lost 7 bases, V lost 3 bases, and 4 bases had no gene match. The germline V gene has CDR1 SNHLY and CDR2 FYNNEI. As DNA, the CDR3 is TGTGCCAGCAGTGATTATGGACTAGCGGGAAATGAGCAGTTCTTC. This encodes CASSDYGLAGNEQFF.

This clone was seen a handful of times. The rearrangement links TRBV27 to TRBJ1-2; TRBD1 matches at 9 bases. This CDR3 has 14 residues. V lost 2 bases and J lost 7; bases outside the gene matches: 5. Germline assignment: CDR1 MNHEY and CDR2 SMNVEV (reference sequence). DNA for the CDR3: TGTGCCAGCAGTTTAGGGACAGGGTCGTCTGGCTACACCTTC. Protein sequence: CASSLGTGSSGYTF.

The chain joins TRBV27 to TRBJ1-4; no definite D call. The CDR3 is made up of 13 amino acids. V lost 3 bases and J 7 bases, leaving 9 bases between the germline ends. Germline V gene data show CDR1 as MNHEY and CDR2 as SMNVEV (reference sequence). The CDR3 protein is CASSFGRGEKLFF. The DNA of the CDR3 is TGTGCCAGCAGTTTTGGTAGAGGTGAAAAACTGTTTTTT.

This rearrangement joins TRBV7-9 to TRBJ2-7; TRBD2 matches 10 bases. Germline CDR1 SEHNR, CDR2 FQNEAQ (reference sequence). V lost 4 bases, J lost 2 bases, and 5 bases stayed unmatched. CDR3 length: 15 residues. Here the CDR3 DNA reads TGTGCCAGCAGCTCCACTAGCGGGAAGACCTACGAGCAGTACTTC. Its protein is CASSSTSGKTYEQYF.